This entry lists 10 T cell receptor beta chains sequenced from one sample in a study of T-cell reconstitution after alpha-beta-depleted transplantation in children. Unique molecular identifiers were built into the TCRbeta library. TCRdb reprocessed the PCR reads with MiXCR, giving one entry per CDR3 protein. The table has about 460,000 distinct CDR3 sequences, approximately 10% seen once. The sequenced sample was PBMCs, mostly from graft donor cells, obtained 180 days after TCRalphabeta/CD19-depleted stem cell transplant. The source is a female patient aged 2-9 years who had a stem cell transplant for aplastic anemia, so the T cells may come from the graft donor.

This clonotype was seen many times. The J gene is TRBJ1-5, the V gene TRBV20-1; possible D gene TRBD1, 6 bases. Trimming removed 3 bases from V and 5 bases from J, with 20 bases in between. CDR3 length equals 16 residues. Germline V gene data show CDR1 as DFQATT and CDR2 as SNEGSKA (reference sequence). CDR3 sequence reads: CSARFQGIVGDQPQHF. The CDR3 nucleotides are TGCAGTGCTAGGTTTCAGGGGATCGTAGGAGATCAGCCCCAGCATTTT.

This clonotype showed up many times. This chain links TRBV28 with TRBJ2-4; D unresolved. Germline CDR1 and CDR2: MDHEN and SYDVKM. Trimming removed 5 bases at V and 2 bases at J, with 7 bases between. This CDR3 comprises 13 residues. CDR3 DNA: TGTGCCAGCAGTCCTGCGTCCAAAAACATTCAGTACTTC. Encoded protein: CASSPASKNIQYF.

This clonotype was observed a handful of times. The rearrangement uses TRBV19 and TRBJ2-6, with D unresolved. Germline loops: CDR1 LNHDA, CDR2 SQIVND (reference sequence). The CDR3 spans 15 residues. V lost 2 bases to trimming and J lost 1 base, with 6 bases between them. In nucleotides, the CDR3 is TGTGCCAGTAGTATAAGCCGTTCTGGGGCCAACGTCCTGACTTTC. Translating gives CASSISRSGANVLTF.

The CDR3 nucleotides read TGTGCCAGCAGCCCCACAGGCTTCTCTAGCACAGATACGCAGTATTTT. It specifies CASSPTGFSSTDTQYF. The chain has TRBV7-8 and TRBJ2-3; D is possibly TRBD1 (5 bases). Germline V gene lookup returns CDR1 SGHVS and CDR2 FQNEAQ. This CDR3 region has 16 residues. The V and J ends lost 5 bases and 0 bases respectively, with 15 bases between them.

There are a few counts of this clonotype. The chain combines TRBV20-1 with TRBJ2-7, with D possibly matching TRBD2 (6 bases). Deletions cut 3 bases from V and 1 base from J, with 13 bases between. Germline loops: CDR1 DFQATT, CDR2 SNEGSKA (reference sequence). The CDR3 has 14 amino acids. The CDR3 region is CSASGLGTSYEQYF. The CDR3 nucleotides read TGCAGTGCTAGTGGCCTAGGGACTTCCTACGAGCAGTACTTC.

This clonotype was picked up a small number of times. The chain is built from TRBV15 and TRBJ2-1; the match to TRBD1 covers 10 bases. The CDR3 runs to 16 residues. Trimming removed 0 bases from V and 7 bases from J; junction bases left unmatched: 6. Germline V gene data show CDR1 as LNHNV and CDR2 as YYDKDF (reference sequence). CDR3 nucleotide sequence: TGTGCCACCAGCAGAGATCGGGACAGGGGTTTGAATGAGCAGTTCTTC. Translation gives CATSRDRDRGLNEQFF.

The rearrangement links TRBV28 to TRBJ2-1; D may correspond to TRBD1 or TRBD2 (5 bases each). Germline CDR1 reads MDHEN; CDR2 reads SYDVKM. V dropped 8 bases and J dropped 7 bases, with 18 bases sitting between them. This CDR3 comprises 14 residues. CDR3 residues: CASGPGARANEQFF. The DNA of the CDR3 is TGTGCCAGCGGCCCCGGGGCTAGGGCTAATGAGCAGTTCTTC.

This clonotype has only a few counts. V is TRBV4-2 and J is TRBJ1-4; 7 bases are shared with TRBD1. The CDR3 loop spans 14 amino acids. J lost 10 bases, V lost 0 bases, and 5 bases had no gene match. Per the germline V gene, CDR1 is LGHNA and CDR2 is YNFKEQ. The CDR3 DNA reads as TGTGCCAGCAGCCAAGAAAGGGGGCGCGGAAAACTGTTTTTT. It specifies CASSQERGRGKLFF.

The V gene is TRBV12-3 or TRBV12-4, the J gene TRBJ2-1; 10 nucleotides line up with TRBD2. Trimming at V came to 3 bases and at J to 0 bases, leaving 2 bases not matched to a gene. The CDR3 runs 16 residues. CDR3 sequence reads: CASSFASGSSYNEQFF. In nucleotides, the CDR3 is TGTGCCAGCAGTTTCGCTAGCGGGAGCTCCTACAATGAGCAGTTCTTC.

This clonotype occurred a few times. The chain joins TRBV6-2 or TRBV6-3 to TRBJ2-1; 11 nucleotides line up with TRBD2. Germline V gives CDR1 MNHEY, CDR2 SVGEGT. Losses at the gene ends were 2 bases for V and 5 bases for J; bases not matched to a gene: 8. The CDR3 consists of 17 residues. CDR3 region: CASSYIDSGRAHNEQFF. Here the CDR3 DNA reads TGTGCCAGCAGTTACATCGATAGCGGGAGGGCCCACAATGAGCAGTTCTTC.